Listed here are 27 T cell receptor beta chains from one sample, sequenced in a study of shared clonotypes between healthy human individuals (TCRdb year 2020). The protocol used for the library was the immunoSEQ multiplex PCR assay. The clones in this table, taken by TCRdb from immuneACCESS, are in-frame only. Not every clone is retained; where verified, under half of the shortfall comes from an unresolved V gene, and the cause of the rest is unknown. This sample gives approximately 2.1 million clones in total; over 85% of them show up just once. The top ten clonotypes cover 0.39% of the sample. Sequenced sample: naive CD4+ T cells from PBMCs. What the cell subset or site label conveys for this sample: CD45RA+ positively selected. Source of these receptors: a man younger than 30 in good health. Some clones in this sample may be carry-over from other donors' samples.

This clone was observed a single time. J is TRBJ1-4 and V is TRBV4-1, with D tentatively TRBD1 (6 bases). V shed 4 bases and J shed 8 bases, with 20 bases lying between them. Germline V gives CDR1 MGHRA, CDR2 YSYEKL. The CDR3 runs to 16 residues. The CDR3: CASSRQLAGQNEKLFF. The CDR3 coding sequence is TGCGCCAGCAGCCGCCAACTTGCGGGACAAAACGAAAAACTGTTTTTT.

In this sample, this clone turned up a few times. V usage is TRBV6-1 and J usage is TRBJ1-1, with 8 bases aligning to TRBD1. Germline CDR1 is MNHNS and CDR2 is SASEGT. Trimming removed 7 bases from V and 2 bases from J; junction bases left unmatched: 6. This CDR3 region has 14 residues. CDR3 region: CASTRTGFNTEAFF. Written as DNA, the CDR3 is TGTGCCAGCACCAGGACAGGGTTCAACACTGAAGCTTTCTTT.

In its sample, this clone was seen once. The gene calls are TRBV5-1 and TRBJ1-1; 8 positions agree with TRBD1. The CDR3 covers 15 residues. CDR1 and CDR2 from the germline V gene are SGHRS and YFSETQ. Losses at the gene ends were 4 bases for V and 3 bases for J; bases not matched to a gene: 8. In nucleotides, the CDR3 is TGCGCCAGCAGCCCACGGACAGGGAGGGACACTGAAGCTTTCTTT. Its translation: CASSPRTGRDTEAFF. Full variable domain (remainder filled in from reference TRBV5-1 and TRBJ1-1): KAGVTQTPRYLIKTRGQQVTLSCSPISGHRSVSWYQQTPGQGLQFLFEYFSETQRNKGNFPGRFSGRQFSNSRSEMNVSTLELGDSALYLCASSPRTGRDTEAFFGQGTRLTVV.

The chain recombines TRBV7-9 with TRBJ2-2, with 8 nucleotides matching TRBD1. J gave up 13 bases and V 5 bases, and 6 bases lay outside the gene matches. The germline V gene has CDR1 SEHNR and CDR2 FQNEAQ (reference sequence). The CDR3 runs to 12 residues. The DNA of the CDR3 is TGTGCCAGCAGCATAGGACAGGGTGGGCTGTTTTTT. Protein product: CASSIGQGGLFF.

The chain carries TRBV28 and TRBJ1-1, with D uncertain. The V end lost 2 bases, the J end lost 4 bases, and 14 bases lay between the germline ends. Germline-derived CDR1 and CDR2 are MDHEN and SYDVKM. This CDR3 spans 15 amino acids. The CDR3 DNA follows: TGTGCCAGCAGTTTAAACTTAGTGGGAGGCACTGAAGCTTTCTTT. It encodes CASSLNLVGGTEAFF.

This sequence joins TRBV19 and TRBJ2-7; no clear D gene. CDR3 length: 14 amino acids. Trimming stripped 7 bases from V and 0 bases from J, with 13 bases between. Germline V gene lookup returns CDR1 LNHDA and CDR2 SQIVND (reference sequence). CDR3 loop: CASTGGDSSYEQYF. Here the CDR3 DNA reads TGTGCCAGTACGGGTGGGGATAGCTCCTACGAGCAGTACTTC.

This clone was recorded once. The chain recombines TRBV25-1 with TRBJ1-1; D uncertain. Trimming shortened V by 3 bases and J by 1 base, and 12 bases separated the two germline ends. Germline V lookup: CDR1 MGHDK, CDR2 SYGVNS. The CDR3 loop spans 15 amino acids. CDR3 sequence reads: CASSEARDKNTEAFF. The CDR3 coding sequence is TGTGCCAGCAGTGAGGCACGAGATAAGAACACTGAAGCTTTCTTT.

The chain couples TRBV5-1 to TRBJ2-1, with D tentatively TRBD1 (5 bases). Germline V gives CDR1 SGHRS, CDR2 YFSETQ. Deletions cut 0 bases from V and 4 bases from J, with 11 bases between. The CDR3 has 15 residues. The DNA for the CDR3 is TGCGCCAGCAGCTTGGTCGGCAGGACATACAATGAGCAGTTCTTC. It codes for CASSLVGRTYNEQFF.

The gene calls are TRBV10-3 and TRBJ2-2, with 8 bases identical to TRBD2. With 2 bases clipped from V and 1 base from J, the junction kept 9 bases outside the gene matches. Germline V gives CDR1 ENHRY, CDR2 SYGVKD. This CDR3 has 18 residues. The CDR3 DNA follows: TGTGCCATCAGTGAGCCGAAGGGGCTAGCGGGGAACACCGGGGAGCTGTTTTTT. Protein: CAISEPKGLAGNTGELFF.

J is TRBJ2-3 and V is TRBV28; tentatively, D is TRBD1 or TRBD2 (5 bases each). The CDR3 length is 15 residues. V dropped 3 bases and J dropped 1 base, with 11 bases sitting between them. Germline V gives CDR1 MDHEN, CDR2 SYDVKM. CDR3 protein: CASSFRGRGTDTQYF. DNA for the CDR3: TGTGCCAGCAGTTTTAGGGGACGAGGCACAGATACGCAGTATTTT.

The rearrangement links TRBV2 to TRBJ2-1; weak D call: TRBD1 (6 bases). Germline V gene data show CDR1 as SNHLY and CDR2 as FYNNEI. This CDR3 contains 13 residues. Trimming pared 7 bases from V and 5 bases from J, leaving 12 bases between. The chain's CDR3 is CASTPTGDNEQFF. CDR3 DNA sequence: TGTGCCAGCACCCCGACAGGAGACAATGAGCAGTTCTTC. Full variable domain (outside the CDR3, taken from reference TRBV2 and TRBJ2-1): EPEVTQTPSHQVTQMGQEVILRCVPISNHLYFYWYRQILGQKVEFLVSFYNNEISEKSEIFDDQFSVERPDGSNFTLKIRSTKLEDSAMYFCASTPTGDNEQFFGPGTRLTVL.

On this clone: Other DNA sequences in this sample translate to the same CDR3. The CDR3 DNA follows: TGTGCCAGCAGTTTACCGACTAATGAAAAACTGTTTTTT. It yields the protein CASSLPTNEKLFF. The rearrangement uses TRBV28 and TRBJ1-4; D gene ambiguous. V shed 2 bases and J shed 2 bases, with 3 bases lying between them. This CDR3 contains 13 residues. CDR1 MDHEN and CDR2 SYDVKM come from the germline V gene.

The gene calls are TRBV28 and TRBJ1-2, with 7 bases aligning to TRBD1. Trimming cost V 5 bases and J 7 bases; bases outside gene matches: 16. The CDR3 has 16 residues. Germline V gives CDR1 MDHEN, CDR2 SYDVKM. The CDR3 region has the DNA TGTGCCAGCAGTGAGCGACAGGGAGGCCTTGTGGCTGGCTACACCTTC. Residues: CASSERQGGLVAGYTF.

This sequence joins TRBV18 and TRBJ2-5; D is undetermined. Per germline, CDR1 KGHSH and CDR2 LQKENI. CDR3 size: 15 residues. V lost 1 base, J lost 2 bases, and 11 bases lay in between. The CDR3 DNA reads as TGTGCCAGCTCACCACAGACCCTGGCGCAAGAGACCCAGTACTTC. It translates to CASSPQTLAQETQYF.

The V call is TRBV7-2, the J call TRBJ1-1; a possible D gene is TRBD1 (6 bases). The CDR3 is 16 amino acids. V was clipped by 3 bases and J by 1 base, with 15 bases between them. The germline V gene has CDR1 SGHTA and CDR2 FQGNSA. CDR3 residues: CASSFGRPGQNTEAFF. CDR3 bases: TGTGCCAGCAGCTTCGGGCGCCCGGGACAGAACACTGAAGCTTTCTTT. The whole variable domain, remainder taken from reference TRBV7-2 and TRBJ1-1, is GAGVSQSPSNKVTEKGKDVELRCDPISGHTALYWYRQSLGQGLEFLIYFQGNSAPDKSGLPSDRFSAERTGGSVSTLTIQRTQQEDSAVYLCASSFGRPGQNTEAFFGQGTRLTVV.

This chain links TRBV6-4 with TRBJ1-5; D call uncertain. Germline CDR1 reads MRHNA; CDR2 reads SNTAGT. This CDR3 is 20 amino acids long. The germline V and J ends were trimmed by 8 bases and 4 bases, with 33 bases remaining between them. CDR3 nucleotide sequence: TGTGCCAGCGAAACCTCCCCGGAGCGGAGCCCCTCTACATTAAATCAGCCCCAGCATTTT. Amino acids: CASETSPERSPSTLNQPQHF.

Note on this clone: This sample also contains other DNA sequences that code for the same CDR3. V and J are TRBV4-1 and TRBJ1-4; 9 bases fit TRBD1. Losses at the gene ends were 4 bases for V and 4 bases for J; bases not matched to a gene: 1. Per the germline V gene, CDR1 is MGHRA and CDR2 is YSYEKL. The CDR3 loop spans 14 amino acids. DNA of the CDR3: TGCGCCAGCAGCCGGACAGGGGTTAATGAAAAACTGTTTTTT. This translates into CASSRTGVNEKLFF.

This clone was seen a single time. The chain carries TRBV18 and TRBJ2-1; 13 bases are shared with TRBD2. CDR1 is KGHSH, CDR2 LQKENI, per germline. J lost 7 bases, V lost 3 bases, and 9 bases had no gene match. The CDR3 runs to 17 residues. The CDR3 sequence is CASSPRTSGRASNEQFF. The CDR3 nucleotides are TGTGCCAGCTCACCCAGAACTAGCGGGAGGGCCTCGAATGAGCAGTTCTTC.

Here the CDR3 DNA reads TGTGCCAGCAGCCAAGTTCCCTGGACAGGGGACCCCAAAAACATTCAGTACTTC. Protein: CASSQVPWTGDPKNIQYF. V is TRBV4-2 and J is TRBJ2-4; 9 nucleotides match TRBD1. The CDR3 extends over 18 amino acids. The junction had 9 bases not matched to a gene; V was cut back by 1 base and J by 2 bases. CDR1 and CDR2 from the germline V gene are LGHNA and YNFKEQ.

The chain employs TRBV11-2 and TRBJ2-2, with D tentatively TRBD1 (5 bases). The germline V gene encodes CDR1 SGHAT and CDR2 FQNNGV. The CDR3 length is 17 residues. Deletions cut 5 bases from V and 7 bases from J, with 23 bases between. The CDR3 DNA sequence: TGTGCCAGCAGCCCCCTTTTTGGGGCGAAGGGCGGCGGGGAGCTGTTTTTT. This sequence encodes CASSPLFGAKGGGELFF.

The rearrangement links TRBV25-1 to TRBJ1-2; TRBD1 agrees at 11 bases. CDR3 length: 17 amino acids. The junction had 8 bases not matched to a gene; V was cut back by 5 bases and J by 0 bases. From germline, CDR1 is MGHDK and CDR2 SYGVNS. The CDR3 DNA reads TGTGCCAGCAGTCGCGGGGACAGGGGGAGCCCTAACTATGGCTACACCTTC. Translated, it gives CASSRGDRGSPNYGYTF.

The rearrangement uses TRBV19 and TRBJ1-5; TRBD1 might be the D (5 bases). CDR1 LNHDA and CDR2 SQIVND come from the germline V gene (reference sequence). V was trimmed by 3 bases and J by 7 bases, leaving 16 bases between them. The length of the CDR3 is 15 residues. This CDR3 reads CASSMGPQRIQPQHF. The CDR3 DNA is TGTGCCAGTAGTATGGGGCCCCAGAGGATCCAGCCCCAGCATTTT.

On this clone: Different DNA sequences within this sample yield the same CDR3. The chain couples TRBV7-3 to TRBJ2-3; a weak D match, TRBD1 (5 bases). The germline gives CDR1 SGHTA, CDR2 FQGTGA. The CDR3 spans 15 residues. V was shortened by 2 bases and J by 2 bases, with 11 bases between the two germline ends. CDR3: CASSLGSGSTDTQYF. DNA for the CDR3: TGTGCCAGCAGCTTAGGCTCAGGGTCCACAGATACGCAGTATTTT.

In the case of this clone: This sample includes further DNA sequences coding for the same CDR3. The V and J genes are TRBV30 and TRBJ2-3, with 8 bases that match TRBD2. Germline V CDR1 and CDR2: GTSNPN, SVGIG (reference sequence). The CDR3 length is 14 residues. J lost 1 base, V lost 2 bases, and 2 bases had no gene match. The CDR3 nucleotides read TGTGCCTGGAGTAGCGGGAGCGGCACAGATACGCAGTATTTT. It translates to CAWSSGSGTDTQYF.

The genes are TRBV7-9 and TRBJ2-2; no definite D call. The germline CDR1 and CDR2 sequences are SEHNR and FQNEAQ (reference sequence). V lost 5 bases, J lost 0 bases, and 13 bases lay in between. The length of the CDR3 is 16 residues. The CDR3 spells CASSPFQTANTGELFF. The CDR3 DNA reads TGTGCCAGCAGCCCATTCCAAACAGCGAACACCGGGGAGCTGTTTTTT.

The CDR3 loop reads CASTLTPTGFANTGELFF. The CDR3 DNA follows: TGTGCCAGTACCCTCACCCCGACAGGGTTTGCGAACACCGGGGAGCTGTTTTTT. The rearrangement uses TRBV19 and TRBJ2-2; 7 bases agree with TRBD1. This CDR3 has 18 residues. J gave up 0 bases and V 7 bases, and 14 bases lay outside the gene matches. From germline, CDR1 is LNHDA and CDR2 SQIVND (reference sequence).

DNA for the CDR3: TGCGCCAGCAGCCCTACTAGTATCGCAGATACGCAGTATTTT. This sequence encodes CASSPTSIADTQYF. The rearrangement uses TRBV5-1 and TRBJ2-3, with D maybe TRBD2 (5 bases). V was shortened by 4 bases and J by 4 bases, with 13 bases between the two germline ends. Germline CDR1 is SGHRS and CDR2 is YFSETQ. The CDR3 is made up of 14 amino acids.